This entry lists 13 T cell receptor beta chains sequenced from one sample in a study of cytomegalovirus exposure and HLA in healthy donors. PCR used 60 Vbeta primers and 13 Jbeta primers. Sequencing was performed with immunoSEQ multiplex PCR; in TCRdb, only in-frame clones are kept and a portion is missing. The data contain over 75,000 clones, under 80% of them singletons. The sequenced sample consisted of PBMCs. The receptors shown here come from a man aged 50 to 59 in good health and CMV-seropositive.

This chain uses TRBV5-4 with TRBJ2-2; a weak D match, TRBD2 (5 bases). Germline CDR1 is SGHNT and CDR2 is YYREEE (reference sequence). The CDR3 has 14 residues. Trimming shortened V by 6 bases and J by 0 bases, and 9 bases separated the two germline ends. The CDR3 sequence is CASTPGSNTGELFF. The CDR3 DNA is TGTGCCAGCACTCCGGGATCGAACACCGGGGAGCTGTTTTTT.

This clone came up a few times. The CDR3 sequence is CASSIGTLGGDTQYF. DNA of the CDR3: TGTGCCAGTAGTATAGGAACCCTCGGGGGAGATACGCAGTATTTT. This chain joins TRBV19 and TRBJ2-3; weak D call: TRBD2 (6 bases). This CDR3 spans 15 amino acids. Germline loops: CDR1 LNHDA, CDR2 SQIVND (reference sequence). V was trimmed by 1 base and J by 5 bases, leaving 13 bases between them.

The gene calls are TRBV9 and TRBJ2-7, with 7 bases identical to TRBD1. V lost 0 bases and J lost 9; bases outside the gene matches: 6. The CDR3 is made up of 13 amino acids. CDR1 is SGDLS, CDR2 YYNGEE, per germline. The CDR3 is CASSVDNSGGQYF. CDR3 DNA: TGTGCCAGCAGCGTAGACAATTCAGGGGGGCAGTACTTC.

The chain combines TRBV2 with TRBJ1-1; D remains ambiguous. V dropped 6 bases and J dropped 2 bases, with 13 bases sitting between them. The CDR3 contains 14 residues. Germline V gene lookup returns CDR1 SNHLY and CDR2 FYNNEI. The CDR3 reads CASRKGGGNTEAFF. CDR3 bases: TGTGCCAGCAGGAAGGGAGGTGGCAACACTGAAGCTTTCTTT.

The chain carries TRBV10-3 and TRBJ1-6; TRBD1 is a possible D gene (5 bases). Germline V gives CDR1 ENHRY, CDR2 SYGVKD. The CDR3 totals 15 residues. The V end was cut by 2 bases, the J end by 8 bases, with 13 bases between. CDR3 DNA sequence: TGTGCCATCAGTGAGGGGGCCGAGGACCATTCACCCCTCCACTTT. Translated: CAISEGAEDHSPLHF.

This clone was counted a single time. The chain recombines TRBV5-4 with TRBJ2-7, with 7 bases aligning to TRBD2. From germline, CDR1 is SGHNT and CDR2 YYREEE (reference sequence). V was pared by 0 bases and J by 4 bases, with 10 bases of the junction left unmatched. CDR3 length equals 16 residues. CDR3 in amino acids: CASSLEGGGISYEQYF. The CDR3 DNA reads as TGTGCCAGCAGCTTGGAGGGCGGGGGAATCTCTTACGAGCAGTACTTC.

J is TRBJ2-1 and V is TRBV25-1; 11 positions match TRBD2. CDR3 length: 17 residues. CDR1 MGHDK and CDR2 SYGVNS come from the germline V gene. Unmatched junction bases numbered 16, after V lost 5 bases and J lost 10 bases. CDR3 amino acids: CASSTASGGPGDWEQFF. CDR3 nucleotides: TGTGCCAGCAGTACCGCTAGCGGGGGGCCGGGAGATTGGGAGCAGTTCTTC.

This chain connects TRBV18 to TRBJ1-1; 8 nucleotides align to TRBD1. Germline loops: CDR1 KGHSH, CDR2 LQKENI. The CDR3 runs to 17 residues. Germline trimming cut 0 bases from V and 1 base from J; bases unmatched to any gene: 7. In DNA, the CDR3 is TGTGCCAGCTCACCACCGACAGGGGAGGAGAGGAACACTGAAGCTTTCTTT. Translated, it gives CASSPPTGEERNTEAFF.

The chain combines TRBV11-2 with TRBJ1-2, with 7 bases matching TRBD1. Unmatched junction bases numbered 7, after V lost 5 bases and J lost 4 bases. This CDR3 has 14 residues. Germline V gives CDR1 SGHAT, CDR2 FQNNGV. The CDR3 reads CASSPEGQVYGYTF. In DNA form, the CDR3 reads TGTGCCAGCAGCCCCGAAGGACAGGTCTATGGCTACACCTTC. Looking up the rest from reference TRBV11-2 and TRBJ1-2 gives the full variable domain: EAGVAQSPRYKIIEKRQSVAFWCNPISGHATLYWYQQILGQGPKLLIQFQNNGVVDDSQLPKDRFSAERLKGVDSTLKIQPAKLEDSAVYLCASSPEGQVYGYTFGSGTRLTVV.

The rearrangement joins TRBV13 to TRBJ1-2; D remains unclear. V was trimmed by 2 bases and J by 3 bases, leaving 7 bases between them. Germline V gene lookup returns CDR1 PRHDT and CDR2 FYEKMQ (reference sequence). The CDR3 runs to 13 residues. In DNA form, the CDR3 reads TGTGCCAGCAGCTTACGGGAAGACTATGGCTACACCTTC. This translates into CASSLREDYGYTF.

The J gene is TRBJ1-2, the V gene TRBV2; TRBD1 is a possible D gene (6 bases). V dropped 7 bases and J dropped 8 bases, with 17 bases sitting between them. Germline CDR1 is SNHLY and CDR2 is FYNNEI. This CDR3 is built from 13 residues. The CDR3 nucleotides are TGTGCCAGCACTGGACAGAATCCTATGGGCTACACCTTC. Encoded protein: CASTGQNPMGYTF.

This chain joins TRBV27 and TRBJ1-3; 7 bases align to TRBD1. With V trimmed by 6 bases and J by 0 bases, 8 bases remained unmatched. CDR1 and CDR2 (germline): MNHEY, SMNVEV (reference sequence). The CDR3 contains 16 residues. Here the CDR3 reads CASSPSWDSSGNTIYF. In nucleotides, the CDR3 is TGTGCCAGCAGCCCGAGTTGGGACAGCTCTGGAAACACCATATATTTT.

The CDR3 nucleotides are TGTGCCAGCAGCCAAGACTGGACAATGGCTGAAGCTTTCTTT. Its protein is CASSQDWTMAEAFF. The chain carries TRBV14 and TRBJ1-1; D might be TRBD1 (5 bases). Looked up from germline, CDR1 is SGHDN and CDR2 is FVKESK. Trimming pared 0 bases from V and 6 bases from J, leaving 11 bases between. This CDR3 region has 14 residues.